This T cell receptor beta chain comes out of a study of T-cell reconstitution after alpha-beta-depleted transplantation in children. Overall study results and limits: At around two months after transplant, the alpha-beta T cells were reportedly derived from several hundred expanded clones that came from non-depleted graft cells. Hyperexpanded clones declined; after one year, newly produced T cells mostly supplied diversity.

A remark on this clonotype: Its antigen remains unidentified.

Researchers prepared the TCRbeta library using unique molecular identifiers, the study reports. MiXCR was run by TCRdb on the PCR reads, yielding one entry per CDR3 protein. Here the sample spans about 1,000,000 distinct CDR3 sequences, around 30% being singletons. The CDR3 length is 16 residues. V lost 5 bases and J 4 bases, leaving 21 bases between the germline ends. Germline V lookup: CDR1 SEHNR, CDR2 FQNEAQ (reference sequence). The chain is built from TRBV7-9 and TRBJ2-7; no clear D. This TCR derives from a boy under two years old who had a stem cell transplant for SCID, so the T cells may come from the graft donor. Sequencing used PBMCs, mostly from graft donor cells, obtained 360 days after TCRalphabeta/CD19-depleted stem cell transplant. CDR3 nucleotides: TGTGCCAGCAGCCCAGGACGGATCCTAAGCTCATACGAGCAGTACTTC. Translated: CASSPGRILSSYEQYF.